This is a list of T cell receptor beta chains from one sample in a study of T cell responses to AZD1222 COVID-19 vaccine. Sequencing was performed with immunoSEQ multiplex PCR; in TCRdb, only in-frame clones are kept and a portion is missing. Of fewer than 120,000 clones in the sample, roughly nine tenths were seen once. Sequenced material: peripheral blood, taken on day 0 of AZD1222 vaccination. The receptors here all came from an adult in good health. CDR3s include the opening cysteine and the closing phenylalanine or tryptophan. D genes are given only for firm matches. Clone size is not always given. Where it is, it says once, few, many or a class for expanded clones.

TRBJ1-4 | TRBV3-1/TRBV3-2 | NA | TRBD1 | CASSREDRNEKLFF | TGTGCCAGCAGCCGAGAGGACAGGAATGAAAAACTGTTTTTT
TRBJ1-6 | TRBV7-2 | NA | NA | CASSPMGGTYNSPLHF | TGTGCCAGCAGTCCCATGGGGGGGACCTATAATTCACCCCTCCACTTT
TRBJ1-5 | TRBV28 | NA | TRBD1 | CASGGQDIYSNQPQHF | TGTGCCAGCGGGGGACAGGACATCTATAGCAATCAGCCCCAGCATTTT
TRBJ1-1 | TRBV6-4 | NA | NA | CASSGTLGTEAFF | TGTGCCAGCTCGGGGACACTCGGCACTGAAGCTTTCTTT
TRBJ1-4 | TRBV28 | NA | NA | CASSLGVTRTNEKLFF | TGTGCCAGCAGTTTAGGGGTAACGAGGACTAATGAAAAACTGTTTTTT
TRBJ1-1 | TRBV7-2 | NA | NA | CASSFPRRAIANTEAFF | TGTGCCAGCAGCTTTCCCCGACGGGCCATCGCGAACACTGAAGCTTTCTTT
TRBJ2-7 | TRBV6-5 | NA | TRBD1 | CASRETGWNYEQYF | TGTGCCAGCAGAGAGACAGGGTGGAACTACGAGCAGTACTTC
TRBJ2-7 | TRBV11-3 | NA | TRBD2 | CASSLGTSGEPYEQYF | TGTGCCAGCAGCTTAGGGACTAGCGGGGAACCCTACGAGCAGTACTTC
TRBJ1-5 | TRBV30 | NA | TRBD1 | CAWRPSGGYSNQPQHF | TGTGCCTGGAGGCCTTCAGGGGGCTATAGCAATCAGCCCCAGCATTTT
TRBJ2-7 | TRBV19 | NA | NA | CASSTRRAYEQYF | TGTGCCAGTAGTACCCGTAGGGCCTACGAGCAGTACTTC
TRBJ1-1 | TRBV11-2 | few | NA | CASSLDLAPLGNTEAFF | TGTGCCAGCAGCTTAGATTTGGCTCCGCTGGGCAACACTGAAGCTTTCTTT
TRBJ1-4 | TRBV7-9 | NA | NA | CASSFSGAASEKLFF | TGTGCCAGCAGCTTTTCCGGGGCCGCCAGTGAAAAACTGTTTTTT
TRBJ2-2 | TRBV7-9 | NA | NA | CASSRTIGQLSSRGELFF | TGTGCCAGCAGCCGGACTATAGGACAGTTATCTTCTCGCGGGGAGCTGTTTTTT
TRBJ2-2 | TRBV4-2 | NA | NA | CASSQSAPGSANTGELFF | TGTGCCAGCAGCCAAAGTGCCCCGGGAAGCGCGAACACCGGGGAGCTGTTTTTT
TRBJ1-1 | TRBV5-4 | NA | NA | CASRKDGTRMNTEAFF | TGTGCCAGCAGGAAGGACGGAACTAGAATGAACACTGAAGCTTTCTTT
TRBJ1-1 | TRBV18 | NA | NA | CASSLGQLVSTEAFF | TGTGCCAGCTCACTCGGACAGCTAGTGTCTACTGAAGCTTTCTTT
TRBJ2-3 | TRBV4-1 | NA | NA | CASSPLEAGRRDTQYF | TGCGCCAGCAGTCCCTTGGAGGCGGGGCGAAGAGATACGCAGTATTTT
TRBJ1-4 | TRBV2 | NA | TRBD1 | CASSELGTGARGLFF | TGTGCCAGCAGTGAACTGGGGACAGGAGCTCGTGGGCTGTTTTTT
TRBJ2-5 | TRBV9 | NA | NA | CASSPRGHQQETQYF | TGTGCCAGCAGCCCCCGAGGGCACCAGCAAGAGACCCAGTACTTC
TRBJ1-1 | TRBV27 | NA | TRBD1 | CASSGTGRAEAFF | TGTGCCAGCAGTGGGACAGGGAGGGCTGAAGCTTTCTTT
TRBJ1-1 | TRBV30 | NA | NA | CAWYRALGAFF | TGTGCCTGGTACAGGGCCCTGGGGGCTTTCTTT
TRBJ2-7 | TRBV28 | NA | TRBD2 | CALAAGGQYEQYF | TGTGCTCTGGCGGCGGGGGGGCAGTACGAGCAGTACTTC
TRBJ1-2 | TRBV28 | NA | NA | CASSSPGALSYGYTF | TGTGCCAGCAGTTCGCCGGGGGCGCTCTCCTATGGCTACACCTTC
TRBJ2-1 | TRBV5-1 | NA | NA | CASSLGGGTYLYNEQFF | TGCGCCAGCAGCTTGGGGGGTGGGACTTACCTCTACAATGAGCAGTTCTTC
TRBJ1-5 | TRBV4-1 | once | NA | CASSQDSNQPQHF | TGCGCCAGCAGCCAAGATTCCAATCAGCCCCAGCATTTT
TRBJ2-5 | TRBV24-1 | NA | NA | CATSAKGQPQETQYF | TGTGCCACCAGTGCCAAAGGACAGCCCCAAGAGACCCAGTACTTC
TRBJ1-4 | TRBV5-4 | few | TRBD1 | CASSSNRGANEKLFF | TGTGCCAGCAGTTCTAACAGGGGGGCTAATGAAAAACTGTTTTTT
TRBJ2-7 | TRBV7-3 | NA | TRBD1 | CASSLSGTGAYEQYF | TGTGCCAGCAGCTTAAGTGGGACAGGGGCCTACGAGCAGTACTTC
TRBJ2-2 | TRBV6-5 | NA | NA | CGIIAGTGELFF | TGTGGCATAATTGCTGGGACCGGGGAGCTGTTTTTT
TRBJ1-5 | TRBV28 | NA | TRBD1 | CASSSRTGAFNQPQHF | TGTGCCAGCAGTTCCCGGACAGGGGCCTTCAATCAGCCCCAGCATTTT
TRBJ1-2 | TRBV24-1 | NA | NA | CATSASGANGYTF | TGTGCCACCAGTGCTTCGGGGGCCAATGGCTACACCTTC
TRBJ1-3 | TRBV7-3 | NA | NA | CASSLTGGRSGNTIYF | TGTGCCAGCAGCTTAACGGGGGGCCGCAGCGGAAACACCATATATTTT
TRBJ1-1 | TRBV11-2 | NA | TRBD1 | CASSRNPTGFGEAFF | TGTGCCAGCAGCCGCAACCCGACAGGGTTTGGTGAAGCTTTCTTT
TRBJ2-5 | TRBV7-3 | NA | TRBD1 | CASSGGPGTGVRETQYF | TGTGCCAGCAGCGGAGGGCCGGGGACAGGGGTTCGAGAGACCCAGTACTTC
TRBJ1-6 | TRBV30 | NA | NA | CACGGVDNSPLHF | TGTGCCTGCGGGGGCGTCGATAATTCACCCCTCCACTTT
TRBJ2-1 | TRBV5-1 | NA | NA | CASRAPGGLYNEQFF | TGCGCCAGCAGGGCTCCCGGGGGTCTATACAATGAGCAGTTCTTC